This TCR beta chain emerged from a study of T cells in Graves' hyperthyroidism and ophthalmopathy. Clinicians diagnosed patients from clinical symptoms, serum thyroxine and TRAb, thyroid ultrasound and orbital computed tomography. The CDR3 covers 14 residues. With 4 bases clipped from V and 5 bases from J, the junction kept 6 bases outside the gene matches. In germline, CDR1 is WSHSY, CDR2 SAAADI. This clonotype was detected ten times or more. RNA transcripts provided the source from which TCR beta CDR3 regions were amplified. HTBI primers drove first-round RT-PCR of the TCR CDR3. TCRdb reprocessed the multiplex PCR reads with MiXCR, giving one entry per CDR3 protein. Among over 250,000 distinct CDR3 sequences listed, less than 30% were seen once.

The chain combines TRBV10-2 with TRBJ2-7; 9 bases match TRBD1. The specimen was blood. The TCR sequence derives from a man aged 35 to 55 with Graves' hyperthyroidism that later progressed to Graves' ophthalmopathy. The CDR3 reads CASSGWTGVDEQYF. CDR3 in DNA: TGCGCCAGCAGTGGTTGGACAGGGGTCGACGAGCAGTACTTC.